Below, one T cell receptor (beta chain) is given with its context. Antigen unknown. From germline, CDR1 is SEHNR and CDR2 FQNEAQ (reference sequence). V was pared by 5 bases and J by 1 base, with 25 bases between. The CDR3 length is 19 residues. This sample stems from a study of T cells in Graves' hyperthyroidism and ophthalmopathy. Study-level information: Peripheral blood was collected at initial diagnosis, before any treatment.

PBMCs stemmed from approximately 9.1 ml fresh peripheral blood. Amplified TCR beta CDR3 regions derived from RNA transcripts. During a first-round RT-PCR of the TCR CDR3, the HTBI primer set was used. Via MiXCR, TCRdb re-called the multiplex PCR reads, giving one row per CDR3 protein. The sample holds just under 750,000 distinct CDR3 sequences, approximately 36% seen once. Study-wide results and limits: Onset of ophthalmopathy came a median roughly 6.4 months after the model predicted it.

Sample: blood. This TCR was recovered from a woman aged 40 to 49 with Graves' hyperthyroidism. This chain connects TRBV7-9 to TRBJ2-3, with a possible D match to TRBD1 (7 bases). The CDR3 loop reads CASSMRVGGTAAGTDTQYF. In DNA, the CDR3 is TGTGCCAGCAGCATGCGCGTTGGAGGGACAGCCGCGGGCACAGATACGCAGTATTTT.